The following is a T cell receptor (beta chain) sequence with its context. Per sample, at least 5 micrograms of total RNA were extracted. Germline V gene sequence: CDR1 SGHAT, CDR2 FQNNGV. Trimming took 1 base from V and 7 from J, leaving 10 bases between them. The CDR3 totals 14 residues. The sample belongs to a study of blood T cells in healthy people across ages. The use of a sample-barcoded 5' primer and a J-beta primer mix characterized a second PCR of 7 to 11 cycles. TCRdb re-called the 5' RACE reads through MiXCR, storing one row per CDR3 protein. The data hold about 1,400,000 distinct CDR3 sequences, with 42% observed a single time.

Material for sequencing was blood. The receptor was isolated from a woman aged 18-35 years in good health. This chain joins TRBV11-2 and TRBJ1-4; tentative D call: TRBD1 (5 bases). CDR3 sequence (DNA): TGTGCCAGCAGCTTAGTAAACAGGATTGAAAAACTGTTTTTT. Amino acids: CASSLVNRIEKLFF.